A single sample is the source of the 14 T cell receptor beta chains below, sequenced in a study of shared clonotypes between healthy human individuals. Only in-frame clones appear in the TCRdb table, and some are missing; sequencing was by immunoSEQ multiplex PCR. The sample has about 2.2 million clones, just over 90% seen once. Positive CCR7 selection of CD45RO-negative cells yielded the naive CD8 cells, and terminally differentiated effector memory CD45RA+ cells were excluded. Sequencing was done on a sample of naive CD8+ T cells from PBMCs. The origin of the receptors is a man aged 18 to 30 in good health. Some clones in this sample may be carry-over from other donors' samples.

This chain joins TRBV5-1 and TRBJ2-1; D tentatively reads TRBD1 or TRBD2 (5 bases each). The V gene's germline CDR1 is SGHRS and CDR2 YFSETQ. This CDR3 spans 16 amino acids. Trimming removed 1 base at V and 5 bases at J, with 16 bases between. In DNA, the CDR3 is TGCGCCAGCAGCTTGTGGCCAGGGACGGGTCACAATGAGCAGTTCTTC. It translates to CASSLWPGTGHNEQFF.

The chain employs TRBV5-6 and TRBJ2-3; 9 positions match TRBD2. Germline V gene sequence: CDR1 SGHDT, CDR2 YYEEEE. The J segment lost 7 bases and the V segment lost 0 bases, leaving 3 bases of the junction unmatched. The CDR3 is 14 residues long. In nucleotides, the CDR3 is TGTGCCAGCAGCTTGGTAGCGGGAGTTCATACGCAGTATTTT. Its translation: CASSLVAGVHTQYF.

The chain couples TRBV7-7 to TRBJ2-7, with D possibly TRBD1 on 6 matching bases. Germline lookup yields CDR1 SSHAT and CDR2 FNYEAQ (reference sequence). CDR3 length: 17 residues. V was shortened by 5 bases and J by 0 bases, with 20 bases between the two germline ends. The CDR3 sequence: CASSRSYRRDISYEQYF. CDR3 nucleotides: TGTGCCAGCAGCCGATCCTATCGCCGGGACATCTCCTACGAGCAGTACTTC.

In this sample, this clone turned up a few times. The V call is TRBV15, the J call TRBJ1-1; D unresolved. The CDR3 extends over 13 amino acids. The germline V gene encodes CDR1 LNHNV and CDR2 YYDKDF (reference sequence). The V end lost 6 bases, the J end lost 3 bases, and 11 bases lay between the germline ends. The CDR3 DNA follows: TGTGCCACCAGTCAGGCGGTGGACACTGAAGCTTTCTTT. Amino acid sequence: CATSQAVDTEAFF.

As regards this clone: At one boundary the junction diverges from the germline segment, which might be a read error. The chain has TRBV19 and TRBJ1-2; no clear D gene. Germline V lookup: CDR1 LNHDA, CDR2 SQIVND (reference sequence). The CDR3 has 12 amino acids. CDR3 bases: TGTGCCAGTAGTATAGACCTACGTGTAAGGAGCTTC. It yields the protein CASSIDLRVRSF.

J is TRBJ1-1 and V is TRBV27; 8 bases line up with TRBD1. Unmatched junction bases numbered 6, after V lost 5 bases and J lost 1 base. Germline CDR1 reads MNHEY; CDR2 reads SMNVEV (reference sequence). This CDR3 comprises 15 residues. The CDR3 protein is CASSPQGTGNTEAFF. The CDR3 coding sequence is TGTGCCAGCAGTCCCCAAGGGACAGGGAACACTGAAGCTTTCTTT.

The rearrangement links TRBV5-4 to TRBJ2-6; 7 nucleotides line up with TRBD2. Germline trimming cut 4 bases from V and 0 bases from J; bases unmatched to any gene: 10. The CDR3 loop spans 18 amino acids. Germline V lookup: CDR1 SGHNT, CDR2 YYREEE (reference sequence). CDR3: CASSVGGYRLSGANVLTF. The CDR3 DNA is TGTGCCAGCAGCGTGGGGGGGTACAGACTCTCTGGGGCCAACGTCCTGACTTTC.

The chain combines TRBV7-2 with TRBJ2-2; TRBD1 might be the D (6 bases). Germline assignment: CDR1 SGHTA and CDR2 FQGNSA. Trimming took 4 bases from V and 11 from J, leaving 17 bases between them. The CDR3 is 14 amino acids. CDR3: CASSSPGNRAELFF. The CDR3 nucleotides are TGTGCCAGCAGCTCACCAGGGAACAGGGCCGAGCTGTTTTTT. Based on the CDR3 plus reference TRBV7-2 and TRBJ2-2, the full variable domain is GAGVSQSPSNKVTEKGKDVELRCDPISGHTALYWYRQSLGQGLEFLIYFQGNSAPDKSGLPSDRFSAERTGGSVSTLTIQRTQQEDSAVYLCASSSPGNRAELFFGEGSRLTVL.

The V call is TRBV18, the J call TRBJ2-7, with 9 bases that match TRBD2. V was clipped by 5 bases and J by 0 bases; unmatched bases: 8. Per the germline V gene, CDR1 is KGHSH and CDR2 is LQKENI. The CDR3 sequence is 16 residues long. The CDR3 coding sequence is TGTGCCAGCTCATTGACTAGCGGAGCCCTCTCCTACGAGCAGTACTTC. It encodes CASSLTSGALSYEQYF.

V usage is TRBV7-9 and J usage is TRBJ2-3; possibly TRBD2 for D (5 bases). V lost 2 bases, J lost 4 bases, and 7 bases lay in between. Germline CDR1 and CDR2: SEHNR and FQNEAQ (reference sequence). The CDR3 is made up of 13 amino acids. DNA for the CDR3: TGTGCCAGCAGCTTATCGGGGTCAGATACGCAGTATTTT. As protein: CASSLSGSDTQYF.

V gene TRBV4-3 combines with J gene TRBJ1-1; D gene ambiguous. This CDR3 is 15 amino acids long. CDR1 is LGHNA and CDR2 is YSLEER in the germline V gene. Trimming took off 1 base at V and 1 base at J, with 10 bases between the two ends. The CDR3 here is CASSQVSPGNTEAFF. In DNA, the CDR3 is TGCGCCAGCAGCCAAGTGAGTCCAGGGAACACTGAAGCTTTCTTT.

This chain joins TRBV4-1 and TRBJ2-3; no firm D call. CDR3 length equals 16 residues. V lost 1 base to trimming and J lost 1 base, with 12 bases between them. Germline V gives CDR1 MGHRA, CDR2 YSYEKL. DNA for the CDR3: TGCGCCAGCAGCCAAGTCAGAGACATAGGCACAGATACGCAGTATTTT. This sequence encodes CASSQVRDIGTDTQYF.

J is TRBJ2-5 and V is TRBV30; TRBD1 is a possible D gene (5 bases). The J call may not be correct, given that the DNA end is closer to TRBJ2-7. Germline CDR1 and CDR2: GTSNPN and SVGIG (reference sequence). The CDR3 has 15 residues. The CDR3 loop is CAWSVDRSISYEQYF. DNA of the CDR3: TGTGCCTGGAGTGTAGACAGAAGTATTTCCTACGAGCAGTACTTC.

A word on this clone: Additional DNA sequences in this sample encode the identical CDR3. V is TRBV19 and J is TRBJ2-7, with no clear D. V lost 4 bases, J lost 1 base, and 8 bases lay in between. CDR3 length: 13 residues. Germline lookup yields CDR1 LNHDA and CDR2 SQIVND (reference sequence). CDR3 amino acids: CASSTRVSYEQYF. CDR3 coding DNA: TGTGCCAGTAGTACCCGTGTGTCCTACGAGCAGTACTTC.